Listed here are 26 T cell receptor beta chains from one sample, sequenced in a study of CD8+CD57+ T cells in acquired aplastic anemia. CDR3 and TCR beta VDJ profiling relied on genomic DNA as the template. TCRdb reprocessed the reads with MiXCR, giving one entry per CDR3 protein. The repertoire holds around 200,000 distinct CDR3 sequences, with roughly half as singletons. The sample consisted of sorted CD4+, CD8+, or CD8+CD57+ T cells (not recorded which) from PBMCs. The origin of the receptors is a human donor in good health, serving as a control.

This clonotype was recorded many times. The CDR3 nucleotides read TGTGCCTGGAGTGCGGGAGCCTACGAGCAGTACTTC. Its translation: CAWSAGAYEQYF. The chain has TRBV30 and TRBJ2-7, with D tentatively TRBD2 (6 bases). Germline V CDR1 and CDR2: GTSNPN, SVGIG (reference sequence). The length of the CDR3 is 12 residues. Trimming removed 1 base from V and 2 bases from J, with 6 bases in between.

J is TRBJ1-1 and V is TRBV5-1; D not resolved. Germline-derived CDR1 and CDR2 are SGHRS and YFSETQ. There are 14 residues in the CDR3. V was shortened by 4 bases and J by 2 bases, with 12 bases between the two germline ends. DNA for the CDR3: TGCGCCAGCAGCCCCCGGGCCTTAAACACTGAAGCTTTCTTT. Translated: CASSPRALNTEAFF.

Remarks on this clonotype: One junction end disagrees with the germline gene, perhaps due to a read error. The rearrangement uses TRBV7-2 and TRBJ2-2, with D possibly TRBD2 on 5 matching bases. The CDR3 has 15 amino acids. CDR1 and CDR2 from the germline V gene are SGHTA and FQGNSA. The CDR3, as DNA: TGTGCCAGCAGCTTTTCCCAGTCGAACACCGGGGAGCTGTCTTGG. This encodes CASSFSQSNTGELSW.

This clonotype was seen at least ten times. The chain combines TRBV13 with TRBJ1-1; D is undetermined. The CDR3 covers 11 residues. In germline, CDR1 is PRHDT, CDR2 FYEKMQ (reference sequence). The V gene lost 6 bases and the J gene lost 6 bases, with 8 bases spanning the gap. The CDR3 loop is CASSYGAEAFF. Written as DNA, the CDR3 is TGTGCCAGCAGTTACGGGGCTGAAGCTTTCTTT. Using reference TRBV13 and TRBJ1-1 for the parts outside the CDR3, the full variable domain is AAGVIQSPRHLIKEKRETATLKCYPIPRHDTVYWYQQGPGQDPQFLISFYEKMQSDKGSIPDRFSAQQFSDYHSELNMSSLELGDSALYFCASSYGAEAFFGQGTRLTVV.

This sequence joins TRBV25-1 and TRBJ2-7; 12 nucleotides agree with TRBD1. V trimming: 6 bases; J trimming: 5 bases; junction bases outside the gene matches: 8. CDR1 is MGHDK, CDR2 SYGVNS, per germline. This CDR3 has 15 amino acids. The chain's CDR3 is CASSPGTGGVHEQYF. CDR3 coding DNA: TGTGCCAGCAGCCCCGGGACAGGGGGCGTACACGAGCAGTACTTC.

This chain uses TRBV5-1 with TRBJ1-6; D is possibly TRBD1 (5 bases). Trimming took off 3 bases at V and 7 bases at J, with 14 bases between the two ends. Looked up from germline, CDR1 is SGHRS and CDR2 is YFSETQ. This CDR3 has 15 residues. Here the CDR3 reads CASSSSRGYNSPLHF. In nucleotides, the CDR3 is TGCGCCAGCAGCTCCTCCCGGGGGTACAATTCACCCCTCCACTTT.

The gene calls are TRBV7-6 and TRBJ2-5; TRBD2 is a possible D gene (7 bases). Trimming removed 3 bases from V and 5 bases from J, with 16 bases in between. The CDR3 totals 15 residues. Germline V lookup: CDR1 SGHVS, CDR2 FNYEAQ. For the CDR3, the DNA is TGTGCCAGCAGCTTCCTAGGGGGGGCCGGGGAGACCCAGTACTTC. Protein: CASSFLGGAGETQYF.

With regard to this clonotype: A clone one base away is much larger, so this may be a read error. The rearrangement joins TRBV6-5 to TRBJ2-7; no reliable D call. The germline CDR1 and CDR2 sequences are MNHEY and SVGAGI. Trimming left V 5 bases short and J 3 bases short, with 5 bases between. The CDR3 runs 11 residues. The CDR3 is CASSTNYEQYF. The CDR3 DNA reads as TGTGCCAGCAGTACCAACTACGAGCAGTACTTC.

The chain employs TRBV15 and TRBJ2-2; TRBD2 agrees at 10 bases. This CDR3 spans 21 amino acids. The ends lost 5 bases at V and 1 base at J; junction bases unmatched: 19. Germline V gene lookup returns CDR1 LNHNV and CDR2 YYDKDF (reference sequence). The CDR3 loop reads CATSPPEASGGAYKNTGELFF. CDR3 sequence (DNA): TGTGCCACCAGCCCTCCTGAGGCTAGCGGGGGCGCCTACAAGAACACCGGGGAGCTGTTTTTT.

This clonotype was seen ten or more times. In DNA, the CDR3 is TGTGCCAGCAACCTAGAGGCAGTCTACAATGAGCAGTTCTTC. It codes for CASNLEAVYNEQFF. The genes are TRBV2 and TRBJ2-1; D uncertain. Germline values: CDR1 SNHLY, CDR2 FYNNEI. This CDR3 has 14 amino acids. V lost 7 bases and J 3 bases, leaving 13 bases between the germline ends. The full variable domain, rest sourced from reference TRBV2 and TRBJ2-1, is EPEVTQTPSHQVTQMGQEVILRCVPISNHLYFYWYRQILGQKVEFLVSFYNNEISEKSEIFDDQFSVERPDGSNFTLKIRSTKLEDSAMYFCASNLEAVYNEQFFGPGTRLTVL.

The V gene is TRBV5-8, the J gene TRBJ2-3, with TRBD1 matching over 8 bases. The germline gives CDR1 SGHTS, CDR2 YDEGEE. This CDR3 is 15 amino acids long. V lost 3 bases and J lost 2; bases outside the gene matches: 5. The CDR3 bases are TGTGCCAGCAGCTGGGGACAGGATCCCACAGATACGCAGTATTTT. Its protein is CASSWGQDPTDTQYF.

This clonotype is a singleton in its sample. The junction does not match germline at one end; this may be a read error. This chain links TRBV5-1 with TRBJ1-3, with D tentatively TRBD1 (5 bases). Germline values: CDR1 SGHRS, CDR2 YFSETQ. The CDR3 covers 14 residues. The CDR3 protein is CASSLAGDRNTIYF. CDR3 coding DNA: TGTGCCAGCAGCTTGGCGGGGGATAGAAACACCATATATTTT.

This CDR3 reads CAISESGGNTEAFF. CDR3 DNA sequence: TGTGCCATCAGTGAGTCTGGGGGGAACACTGAAGCTTTCTTT. V usage is TRBV10-3 and J usage is TRBJ1-1; D may be TRBD1 (5 bases). With 0 bases removed from V and 1 base from J, the gap between germline ends came to 6 bases. The germline gives CDR1 ENHRY, CDR2 SYGVKD. The CDR3 consists of 14 residues.

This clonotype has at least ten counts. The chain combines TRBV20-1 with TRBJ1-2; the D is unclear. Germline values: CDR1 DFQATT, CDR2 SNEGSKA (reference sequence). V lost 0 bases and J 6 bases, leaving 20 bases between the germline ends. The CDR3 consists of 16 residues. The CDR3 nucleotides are TGCAGTGCTAGAGAGTTCGCCAGAGCTCGAGAAGATGGCTACACCTTC. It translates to CSAREFARAREDGYTF.

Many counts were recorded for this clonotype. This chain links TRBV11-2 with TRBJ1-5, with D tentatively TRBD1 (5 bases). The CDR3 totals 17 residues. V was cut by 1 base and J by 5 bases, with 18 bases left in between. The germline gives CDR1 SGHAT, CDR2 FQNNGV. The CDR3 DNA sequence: TGTGCCAGCAGCTTAGCGCAGGGTGGTAAGTTTGATCAGCCCCAGCATTTT. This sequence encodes CASSLAQGGKFDQPQHF.

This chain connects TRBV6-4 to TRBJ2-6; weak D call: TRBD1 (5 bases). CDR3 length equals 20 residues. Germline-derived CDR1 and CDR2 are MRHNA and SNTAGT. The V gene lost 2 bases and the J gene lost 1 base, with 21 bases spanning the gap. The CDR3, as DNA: TGTGCCAGCAGTGACCCTGACCAGGGATTTGTTCTTTCTGGGGCCAACGTCCTGACTTTC. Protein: CASSDPDQGFVLSGANVLTF.

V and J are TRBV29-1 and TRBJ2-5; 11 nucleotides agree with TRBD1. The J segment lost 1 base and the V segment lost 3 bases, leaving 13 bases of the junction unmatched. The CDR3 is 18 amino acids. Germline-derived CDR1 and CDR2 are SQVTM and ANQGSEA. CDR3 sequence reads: CSVEGGSRTGGTQETQYF. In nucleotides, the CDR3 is TGCAGCGTTGAGGGAGGGAGCAGGACAGGGGGCACCCAAGAGACCCAGTACTTC.

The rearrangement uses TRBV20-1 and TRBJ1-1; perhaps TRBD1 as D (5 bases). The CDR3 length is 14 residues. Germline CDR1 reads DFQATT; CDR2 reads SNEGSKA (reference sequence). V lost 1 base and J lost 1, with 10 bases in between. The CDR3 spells CSARVGAPNTEAFF. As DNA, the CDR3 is TGCAGTGCTAGAGTAGGGGCTCCGAACACTGAAGCTTTCTTT.

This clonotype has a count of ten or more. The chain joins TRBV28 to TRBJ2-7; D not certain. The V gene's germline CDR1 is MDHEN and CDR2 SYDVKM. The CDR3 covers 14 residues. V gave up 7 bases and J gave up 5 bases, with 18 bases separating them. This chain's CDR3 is CASNPLDKSNEQYF. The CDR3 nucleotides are TGTGCCAGCAACCCGTTAGACAAATCGAACGAGCAGTACTTC.

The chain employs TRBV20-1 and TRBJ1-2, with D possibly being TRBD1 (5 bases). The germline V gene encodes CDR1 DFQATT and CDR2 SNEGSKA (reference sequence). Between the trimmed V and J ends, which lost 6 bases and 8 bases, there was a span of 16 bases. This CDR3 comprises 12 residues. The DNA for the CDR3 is TGCAGTGCGCCGCGAGCGGGGGAAGGCTACACCTTC. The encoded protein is CSAPRAGEGYTF.

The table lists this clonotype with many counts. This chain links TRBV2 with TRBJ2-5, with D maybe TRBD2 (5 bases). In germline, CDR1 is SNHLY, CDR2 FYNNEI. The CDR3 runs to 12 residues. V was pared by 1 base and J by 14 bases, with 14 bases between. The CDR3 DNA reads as TGTGCCAGCAGTGAAGGGACTTTCGCTTATTACTTC. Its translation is CASSEGTFAYYF.

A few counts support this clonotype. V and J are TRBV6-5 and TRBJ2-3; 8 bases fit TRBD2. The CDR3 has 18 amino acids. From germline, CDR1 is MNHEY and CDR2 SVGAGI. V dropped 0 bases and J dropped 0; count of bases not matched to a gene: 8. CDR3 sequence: CASSYSFPGGSSTDTQYF. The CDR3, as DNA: TGTGCCAGCAGTTACTCGTTCCCGGGGGGGTCCAGCACAGATACGCAGTATTTT.

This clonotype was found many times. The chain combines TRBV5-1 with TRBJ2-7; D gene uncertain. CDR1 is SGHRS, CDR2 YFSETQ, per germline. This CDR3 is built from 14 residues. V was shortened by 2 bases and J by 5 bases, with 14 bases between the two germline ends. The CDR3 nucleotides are TGCGCCAGCAGCTTCGGGCAGGCGGCCAACGAGCAGTACTTC. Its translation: CASSFGQAANEQYF.

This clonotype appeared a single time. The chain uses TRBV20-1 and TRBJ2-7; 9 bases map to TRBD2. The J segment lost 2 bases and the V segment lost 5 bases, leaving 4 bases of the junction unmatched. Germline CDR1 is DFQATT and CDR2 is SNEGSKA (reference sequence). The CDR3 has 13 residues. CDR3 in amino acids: CSASTSGTYEQYF. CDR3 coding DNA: TGCAGTGCTTCGACTAGCGGCACCTACGAGCAGTACTTC.

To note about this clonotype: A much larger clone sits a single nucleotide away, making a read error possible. CDR3 region: CASSFLTTPYGYTF. CDR3 sequence (DNA): TGTGCCAGCAGCTTTTTGACAACGCCCTATGGCTACACCTTC. The chain employs TRBV7-2 and TRBJ1-2; D is ambiguous. CDR1 is SGHTA, CDR2 FQGNSA, per germline. The CDR3 runs to 14 residues. The V and J ends lost 3 bases and 4 bases respectively, with 12 bases between them.

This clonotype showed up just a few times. CDR3 nucleotide sequence: TGCAGCGCCCGGGACAGCATGAACACTGAAGCTTTCTTT. The encoded protein is CSARDSMNTEAFF. The chain couples TRBV29-1 to TRBJ1-1; TRBD1 aligns across 7 bases. CDR3 length: 13 residues. The germline gives CDR1 SQVTM, CDR2 ANQGSEA. J was trimmed by 0 bases and V by 7 bases; bases with no gene match: 5.